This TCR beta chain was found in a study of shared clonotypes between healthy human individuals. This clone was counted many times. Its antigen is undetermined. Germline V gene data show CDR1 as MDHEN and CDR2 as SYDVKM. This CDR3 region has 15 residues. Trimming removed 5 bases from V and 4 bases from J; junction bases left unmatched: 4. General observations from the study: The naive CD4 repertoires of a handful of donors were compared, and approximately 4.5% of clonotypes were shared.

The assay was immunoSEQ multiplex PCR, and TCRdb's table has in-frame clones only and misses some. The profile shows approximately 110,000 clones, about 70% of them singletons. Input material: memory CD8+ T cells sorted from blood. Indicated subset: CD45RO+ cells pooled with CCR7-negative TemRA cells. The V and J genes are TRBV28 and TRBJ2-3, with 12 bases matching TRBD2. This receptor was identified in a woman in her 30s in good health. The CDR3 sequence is CASSRLAGEPDTQYF. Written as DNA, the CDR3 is TGTGCCAGCAGTCGACTAGCGGGAGAGCCAGATACGCAGTATTTT.